Below are 27 T cell receptor beta chains sequenced from a single sample in a study of post-analysis software for immune sequencing data. Study-wide findings and caveats: Controls showed lower frequencies than patients for five TRBV segments, and TRBV5-6, TRBV5-1 and TRBV20-1 were among these.

Unique molecular identifiers tagged the TCR beta cDNA libraries. Via MiXCR, TCRdb re-called the PCR reads, giving one row per CDR3 protein. The top ten clones hold around 8% of a sample with 430,000 or so distinct CDR3 sequences, approximately 37% of them seen once. For these receptors, no antigen is known. Sequenced: blood. All receptors come from a girl aged 2-10 years with multiple sclerosis.

The chain uses TRBV20-1 and TRBJ1-5; D not resolved. Trimming took off 4 bases at V and 0 bases at J, with 7 bases between the two ends. The CDR3 contains 13 residues. The V gene's germline CDR1 is DFQATT and CDR2 SNEGSKA (reference sequence). DNA for the CDR3: TGCAGTGCTACCTCATATAGCAATCAGCCCCAGCATTTT. Translated, it gives CSATSYSNQPQHF.

V and J are TRBV20-1 and TRBJ1-2; 7 bases are shared with TRBD1. The V and J ends lost 0 bases and 4 bases, in that order; junction bases with no gene match: 5. The germline gives CDR1 DFQATT, CDR2 SNEGSKA (reference sequence). CDR3 length: 14 residues. CDR3 nucleotide sequence: TGCAGTGCTAGAGAGGACAGGAAACGCTATGGCTACACCTTC. This translates into CSAREDRKRYGYTF.

This chain uses TRBV6-5 with TRBJ2-1; possibly TRBD1 for D (5 bases). Germline V gene sequence: CDR1 MNHEY, CDR2 SVGAGI. The CDR3 totals 15 residues. Trimming left V 2 bases short and J 8 bases short, with 16 bases between. CDR3 sequence: CASSYQGLYWDEQFF. CDR3 nucleotide sequence: TGTGCCAGCAGTTACCAGGGCCTCTATTGGGATGAGCAGTTCTTC.

This chain links TRBV19 with TRBJ2-3, with a weak D call TRBD2 (7 bases). Germline CDR1 and CDR2: LNHDA and SQIVND (reference sequence). V lost 3 bases to trimming and J lost 2 bases, with 24 bases between them. CDR3 length: 19 residues. CDR3 in DNA: TGTGCCAGTAGTATCGGCAAGGGGGGGACCCCTTTTCTCACAGATACGCAGTATTTT. Translation: CASSIGKGGTPFLTDTQYF.

In this sample, this clonotype turned up once. V is TRBV14 and J is TRBJ1-4, with D tentatively TRBD1 (5 bases). Per germline, CDR1 SGHDN and CDR2 FVKESK. This CDR3 region has 18 residues. Trimming stripped 0 bases from V and 0 bases from J, with 14 bases between. The CDR3 reads CASSQDRIAGATNEKLFF. The CDR3 DNA is TGTGCCAGCAGCCAAGACAGAATCGCGGGGGCAACTAATGAAAAACTGTTTTTT. The entire variable domain, with the rest obtained from reference TRBV14 and TRBJ1-4, is as follows: EAGVTQFPSHSVIEKGQTVTLRCDPISGHDNLYWYRRVMGKEIKFLLHFVKESKQDESGMPNNRFLAERTGGTYSTLKVQPAELEDSGVYFCASSQDRIAGATNEKLFFGSGTQLSVL.

The rearrangement links TRBV18 to TRBJ2-7; D gene uncertain. Germline V gene data show CDR1 as KGHSH and CDR2 as LQKENI. Trimming pared 6 bases from V and 7 bases from J, leaving 10 bases between. The CDR3 spans 11 residues. The CDR3 coding sequence is TGTGCCAGCTCGATAATGGGGGAGCAGTACTTC. Protein product: CASSIMGEQYF.

This clonotype appeared a few times. The chain combines TRBV29-1 with TRBJ2-2; 8 nucleotides align to TRBD2. The length of the CDR3 is 12 residues. The germline CDR1 and CDR2 sequences are SQVTM and ANQGSEA. V trimming: 5 bases; J trimming: 5 bases; junction bases outside the gene matches: 1. The CDR3 spells CSVRGGTGELFF. Written as DNA, the CDR3 is TGCAGCGTTCGGGGGGGGACCGGGGAGCTGTTTTTT.

The gene calls are TRBV7-9 and TRBJ2-3; 8 positions match TRBD2. This CDR3 comprises 12 residues. From germline, CDR1 is SEHNR and CDR2 FQNEAQ (reference sequence). Unmatched junction bases numbered 4, after V lost 4 bases and J lost 10 bases. The CDR3 sequence: CASSWGLEPQYF. CDR3 in DNA: TGTGCCAGCAGCTGGGGACTAGAGCCGCAGTATTTT. Variable domain in full (rest from reference TRBV7-9 and TRBJ2-3): DTGVSQNPRHKITKRGQNVTFRCDPISEHNRLYWYRQTLGQGPEFLTYFQNEAQLEKSRLLSDRFSAERPKGSFSTLEIQRTEQGDSAMYLCASSWGLEPQYFGPGTRLTVL.

The rearrangement uses TRBV28 and TRBJ2-1; D possibly uses TRBD1 or TRBD2 (5 bases each). This CDR3 is built from 14 residues. V lost 3 bases and J lost 8, with 14 bases in between. Germline values: CDR1 MDHEN, CDR2 SYDVKM. CDR3 region: CASSLYGAVYEQFF. In DNA, the CDR3 is TGTGCCAGCAGTTTGTACGGGGCGGTCTATGAGCAGTTCTTC.

This clonotype has just a few counts. The rearrangement joins TRBV12-3 or TRBV12-4 to TRBJ2-1; 12 positions agree with TRBD2. There are 16 residues in the CDR3. The trim removed 6 bases at V and 8 bases at J, leaving 11 bases unmatched. The CDR3 sequence is CASSPAGTSGSDEQFF. The CDR3 DNA follows: TGTGCCAGCAGCCCTGCCGGGACTAGCGGGTCCGATGAGCAGTTCTTC.

The rearrangement joins TRBV5-8 to TRBJ1-2, with D unclear. CDR3 length: 12 amino acids. Per germline, CDR1 SGHTS and CDR2 YDEGEE. The V end was cut by 1 base, the J end by 5 bases, with 6 bases between. The CDR3 region has the DNA TGTGCCAGCAGCTTGATAGGTTATGGCTACACCTTC. This sequence encodes CASSLIGYGYTF.

V gene TRBV5-1 combines with J gene TRBJ2-1; 7 bases map to TRBD2. CDR1 is SGHRS, CDR2 YFSETQ, per germline. V shed 5 bases, J shed 6 bases, and the junction held 2 bases outside the gene matches. The CDR3 totals 12 residues. The CDR3, as DNA: TGCGCCAGCAGAGCGGGATTCAATGAGCAGTTCTTC. Translated, it gives CASRAGFNEQFF.

V usage is TRBV5-5 and J usage is TRBJ1-6; 10 bases align to TRBD1. With V trimmed by 6 bases and J by 7 bases, 10 bases remained unmatched. The CDR3 is 16 residues long. Germline CDR1 is SGHKS and CDR2 is YYEKEE (reference sequence). The CDR3 reads CASTSRPGQGNSPLHF. The CDR3 DNA is TGTGCCAGCACCTCCCGCCCGGGACAGGGGAATTCACCCCTCCACTTT.

V gene TRBV18 combines with J gene TRBJ1-2, with TRBD1 as a possible D gene (6 bases). Per germline, CDR1 KGHSH and CDR2 LQKENI. The CDR3 extends over 14 amino acids. The ends were cut back, 1 base at V and 6 bases at J, with 12 bases in the middle. The chain's CDR3 is CASSPLSDSDGYTF. CDR3 nucleotide sequence: TGTGCCAGCTCACCACTATCGGACAGCGATGGCTACACCTTC.

The chain employs TRBV29-1 and TRBJ1-2, with TRBD1 matching 7 bases. The CDR3 runs 15 residues. Trimming cost V 0 bases and J 5 bases; bases outside gene matches: 9. Germline loops: CDR1 SQVTM, CDR2 ANQGSEA. DNA for the CDR3: TGCAGCGTTGAAGACAAGTTTGACAGGGCATATGGCTACACCTTC. This sequence encodes CSVEDKFDRAYGYTF.

The chain is built from TRBV7-9 and TRBJ1-2; D may be TRBD1 (5 bases). Trimming left V 5 bases short and J 4 bases short, with 14 bases between. The CDR3 consists of 14 residues. In germline, CDR1 is SEHNR, CDR2 FQNEAQ (reference sequence). The CDR3: CASSPLTASYGYTF. The CDR3 DNA sequence: TGTGCCAGCAGCCCACTGACAGCAAGCTATGGCTACACCTTC.

This clonotype was picked up a small number of times. The rearrangement links TRBV27 to TRBJ1-5; tentative D call: TRBD1 (5 bases). The germline V and J ends were trimmed by 8 bases and 0 bases, with 20 bases remaining between them. The CDR3 is made up of 17 amino acids. The germline V gene encodes CDR1 MNHEY and CDR2 SMNVEV (reference sequence). For the CDR3, the DNA is TGTGCCAGCGAGACAGATCCCGGTAATGATAGCAATCAGCCCCAGCATTTT. This encodes CASETDPGNDSNQPQHF.

The J gene is TRBJ2-5, the V gene TRBV7-9, with TRBD1 identical over 9 bases. The J call is doubtful: the DNA matches TRBJ2-7 better. The germline CDR1 and CDR2 sequences are SEHNR and FQNEAQ (reference sequence). CDR3 length equals 17 residues. CDR3 residues: CASSTSIWTGANYEQYF. CDR3 in DNA: TGTGCCAGCAGCACTAGCATCTGGACAGGGGCGAATTACGAGCAGTACTTC.

The CDR3 nucleotides read TGCGCCAGCAGCTTTTCGCGGACCGGCACAGATACGCAGTATTTT. It translates to CASSFSRTGTDTQYF. This chain connects TRBV5-1 to TRBJ2-3, with D unresolved. V was trimmed by 2 bases and J by 1 base, leaving 11 bases between them. The CDR3 is made up of 15 amino acids. Germline CDR1 is SGHRS and CDR2 is YFSETQ.

In this sample, this clonotype turned up a few times. V is TRBV7-2 and J is TRBJ2-7; 7 bases map to TRBD1. CDR3 length equals 15 residues. CDR1 is SGHTA, CDR2 FQGNSA, per germline. V trimming: 0 bases; J trimming: 3 bases; junction bases outside the gene matches: 5. CDR3 bases: TGTGCCAGCAGCTTAGCAGGGGGCGTTGGCTACGAGCAGTACTTC. Encoded protein: CASSLAGGVGYEQYF.

The chain uses TRBV12-3 or TRBV12-4 and TRBJ2-3; 8 nucleotides line up with TRBD2. The CDR3 has 16 residues. The V and J ends lost 5 bases and 0 bases, in that order; junction bases with no gene match: 7. CDR3 sequence: CASSPPREGSTDTQYF. DNA of the CDR3: TGTGCCAGCAGTCCTCCTCGGGAGGGGAGCACAGATACGCAGTATTTT.

The DNA of the CDR3 is TGCGCCAGCAGCGAATCTTGGGTATGGGGGAACACTGAAGCTTTCTTT. Protein sequence: CASSESWVWGNTEAFF. The V call is TRBV5-1, the J call TRBJ1-1, with no clear D. The CDR3 is 16 residues long. Germline values: CDR1 SGHRS, CDR2 YFSETQ. V was pared by 4 bases and J by 1 base, with 17 bases between. The full variable domain, its missing parts supplied by reference TRBV5-1 and TRBJ1-1, is KAGVTQTPRYLIKTRGQQVTLSCSPISGHRSVSWYQQTPGQGLQFLFEYFSETQRNKGNFPGRFSGRQFSNSRSEMNVSTLELGDSALYLCASSESWVWGNTEAFFGQGTRLTVV.

This clonotype was seen only a few times. The chain recombines TRBV12-3 or TRBV12-4 with TRBJ2-3; 8 nucleotides line up with TRBD2. With 3 bases clipped from V and 2 bases from J, the junction kept 7 bases outside the gene matches. The CDR3 is made up of 16 amino acids. CDR3 sequence reads: CASSLFAGGSTDTQYF. The CDR3 DNA sequence: TGTGCCAGCAGTTTGTTTGCGGGGGGTTCCACAGATACGCAGTATTTT.

A few counts support this clonotype. The gene calls are TRBV6-5 and TRBJ2-5, with D possibly called TRBD1 or TRBD2 (7 bases each). This CDR3 comprises 13 residues. The V and J ends lost 6 bases and 11 bases respectively, with 19 bases between them. Per the germline V gene, CDR1 is MNHEY and CDR2 is SVGAGI. CDR3 amino acids: CASSPGGGREQYF. DNA for the CDR3: TGTGCCAGCAGCCCAGGGGGAGGGAGAGAGCAGTACTTC.

J is TRBJ1-4 and V is TRBV29-1, with D hard to call. CDR1 and CDR2 from the germline V gene are SQVTM and ANQGSEA. V was trimmed by 2 bases and J by 5 bases, leaving 6 bases between them. CDR3 size: 12 residues. The CDR3 nucleotides are TGCAGCGTTGAACAGCCAAATGAAAAACTGTTTTTT. Translated: CSVEQPNEKLFF. Using reference TRBV29-1 and TRBJ1-4 for the parts outside the CDR3, the full variable domain is SAVISQKPSRDICQRGTSLTIQCQVDSQVTMMFWYRQQPGQSLTLIATANQGSEATYESGFVIDKFPISRPNLTFSTLTVSNMSPEDSSIYLCSVEQPNEKLFFGSGTQLSVL.

This chain links TRBV4-1 with TRBJ2-3; D is unclear. Per germline, CDR1 MGHRA and CDR2 YSYEKL. This CDR3 region has 18 residues. V shed 1 base and J shed 0 bases, with 17 bases lying between them. The CDR3 bases are TGCGCCAGCAGCCAAGCCGGGCGGCGGAAGGCTAGCACAGATACGCAGTATTTT. It is translated as CASSQAGRRKASTDTQYF.

V gene TRBV9 combines with J gene TRBJ2-3, with no clear D. The V end was cut by 4 bases, the J end by 4 bases, with 16 bases between. The CDR3 covers 15 residues. The germline V gene has CDR1 SGDLS and CDR2 YYNGEE. The CDR3 protein is CASSPRTARADTQYF. For the CDR3, the DNA is TGTGCCAGCAGCCCAAGAACGGCCCGCGCAGATACGCAGTATTTT.